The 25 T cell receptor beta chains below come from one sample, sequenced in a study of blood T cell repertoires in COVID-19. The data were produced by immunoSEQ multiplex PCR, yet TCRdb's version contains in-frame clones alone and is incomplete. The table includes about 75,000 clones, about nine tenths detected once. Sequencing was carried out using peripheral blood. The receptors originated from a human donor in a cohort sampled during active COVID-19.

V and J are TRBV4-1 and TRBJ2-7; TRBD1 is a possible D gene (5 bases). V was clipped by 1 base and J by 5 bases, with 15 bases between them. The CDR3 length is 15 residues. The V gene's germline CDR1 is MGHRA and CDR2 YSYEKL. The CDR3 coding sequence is TGCGCCAGCAGCCAAGTTTATGGGGCGATTCACGAGCAGTACTTC. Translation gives CASSQVYGAIHEQYF.

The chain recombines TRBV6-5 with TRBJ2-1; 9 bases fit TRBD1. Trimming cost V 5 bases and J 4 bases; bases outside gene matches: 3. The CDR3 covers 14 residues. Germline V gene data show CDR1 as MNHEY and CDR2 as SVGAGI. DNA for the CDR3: TGTGCCAGCAGTCCGGGACAGGGTTACAATGAGCAGTTCTTC. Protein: CASSPGQGYNEQFF.

The CDR3, as DNA: TGCGCCAGCAGCCAAGATCGGGGACTAGCGGGGGAGCAGTACTTC. Protein product: CASSQDRGLAGEQYF. The rearrangement links TRBV4-1 to TRBJ2-7; TRBD2 aligns across 13 bases. J gave up 7 bases and V 0 bases, and 3 bases lay outside the gene matches. Per germline, CDR1 MGHRA and CDR2 YSYEKL. This CDR3 is 15 amino acids long.

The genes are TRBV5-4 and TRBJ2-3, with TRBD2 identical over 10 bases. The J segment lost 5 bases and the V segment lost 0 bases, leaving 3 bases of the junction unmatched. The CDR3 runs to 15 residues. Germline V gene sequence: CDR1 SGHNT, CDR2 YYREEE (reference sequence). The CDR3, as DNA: TGTGCCAGCAGCTTGGCCTTAGCGGGAGGAGATACGCAGTATTTT. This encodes CASSLALAGGDTQYF.

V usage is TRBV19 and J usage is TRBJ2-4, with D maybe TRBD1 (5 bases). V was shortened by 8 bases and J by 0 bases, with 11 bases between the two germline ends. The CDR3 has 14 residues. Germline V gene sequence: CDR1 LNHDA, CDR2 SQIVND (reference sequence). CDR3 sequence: CASRAGLAKNIQYF. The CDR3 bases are TGTGCCAGTCGGGCAGGGCTAGCCAAAAACATTCAGTACTTC.

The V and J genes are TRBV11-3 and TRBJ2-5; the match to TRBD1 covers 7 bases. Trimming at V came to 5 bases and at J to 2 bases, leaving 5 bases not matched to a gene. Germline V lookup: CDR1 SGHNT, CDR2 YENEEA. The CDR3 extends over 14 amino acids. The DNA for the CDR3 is TGTGCCAGCAGCAAGAGGGACAGTCAAGAGACCCAGTACTTC. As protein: CASSKRDSQETQYF.

CDR3 protein: CAISETGGPTGELFF. The CDR3 DNA reads as TGTGCCATCAGTGAAACGGGGGGGCCCACCGGGGAGCTGTTTTTT. The V gene is TRBV10-3, the J gene TRBJ2-2; 8 bases line up with TRBD2. The CDR3 extends over 15 amino acids. Germline V gene lookup returns CDR1 ENHRY and CDR2 SYGVKD. V shed 3 bases, J shed 4 bases, and the junction held 4 bases outside the gene matches.

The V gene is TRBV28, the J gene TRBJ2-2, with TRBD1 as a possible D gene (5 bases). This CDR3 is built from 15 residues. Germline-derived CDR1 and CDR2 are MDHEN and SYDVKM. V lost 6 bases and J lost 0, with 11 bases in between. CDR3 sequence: CASSPLTANTGELFF. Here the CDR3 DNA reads TGTGCCAGCAGCCCCTTGACAGCGAACACCGGGGAGCTGTTTTTT.

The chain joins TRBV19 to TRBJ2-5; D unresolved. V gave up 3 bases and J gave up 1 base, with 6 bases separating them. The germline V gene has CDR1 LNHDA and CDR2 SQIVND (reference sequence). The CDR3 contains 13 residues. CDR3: CASSMRLQETQYF. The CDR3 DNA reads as TGTGCCAGTAGTATGCGGCTCCAAGAGACCCAGTACTTC.

This chain's CDR3 is CASSASRVFSYEQYF. CDR3 DNA: TGTGCCAGCAGTGCCAGCAGGGTTTTCTCCTACGAGCAGTACTTC. The V gene is TRBV27, the J gene TRBJ2-7, with a weak D call TRBD1 (5 bases). V lost 5 bases and J lost 0, with 14 bases in between. The CDR3 contains 15 residues. Germline CDR1 and CDR2: MNHEY and SMNVEV (reference sequence).

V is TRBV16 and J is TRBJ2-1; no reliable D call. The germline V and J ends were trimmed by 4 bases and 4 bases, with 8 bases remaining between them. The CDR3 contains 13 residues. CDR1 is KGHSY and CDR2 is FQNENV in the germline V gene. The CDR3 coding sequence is TGTGCCAGCAGCCCCAGATTGTACAATGAGCAGTTCTTC. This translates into CASSPRLYNEQFF.

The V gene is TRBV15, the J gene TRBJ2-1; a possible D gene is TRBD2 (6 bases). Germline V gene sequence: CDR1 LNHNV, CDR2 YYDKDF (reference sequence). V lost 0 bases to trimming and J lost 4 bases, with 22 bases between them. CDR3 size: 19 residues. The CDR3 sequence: CATSRDFIWRDSFYNEQFF. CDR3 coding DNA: TGTGCCACCAGCAGAGATTTTATTTGGCGGGACTCTTTTTACAATGAGCAGTTCTTC. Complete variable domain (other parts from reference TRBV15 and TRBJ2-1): DAMVIQNPRYQVTQFGKPVTLSCSQTLNHNVMYWYQQKSSQAPKLLFHYYDKDFNNEADTPDNFQSRRPNTSFCFLDIRSPGLGDTAMYLCATSRDFIWRDSFYNEQFFGPGTRLTVL.

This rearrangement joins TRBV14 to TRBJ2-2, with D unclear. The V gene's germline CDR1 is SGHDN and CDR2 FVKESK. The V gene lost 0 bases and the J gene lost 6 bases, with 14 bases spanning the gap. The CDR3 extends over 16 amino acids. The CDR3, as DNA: TGTGCCAGCAGCCAAGACAGACTCCTTTCAGCCGGGGAGCTGTTTTTT. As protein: CASSQDRLLSAGELFF.

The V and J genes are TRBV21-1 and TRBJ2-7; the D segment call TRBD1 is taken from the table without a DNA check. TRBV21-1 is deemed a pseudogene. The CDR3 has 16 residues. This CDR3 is CASSKSPDRGVHEQYF. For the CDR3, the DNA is TGTGCCAGCAGCAAATCTCCGGACAGGGGTGTCCACGAGCAGTACTTC.

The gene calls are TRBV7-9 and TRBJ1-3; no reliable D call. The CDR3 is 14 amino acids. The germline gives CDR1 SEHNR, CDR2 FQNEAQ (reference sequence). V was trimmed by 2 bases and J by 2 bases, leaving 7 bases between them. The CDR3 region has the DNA TGTGCCAGCAGCTTAACACAGACTGGAAACACCATATATTTT. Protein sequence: CASSLTQTGNTIYF.

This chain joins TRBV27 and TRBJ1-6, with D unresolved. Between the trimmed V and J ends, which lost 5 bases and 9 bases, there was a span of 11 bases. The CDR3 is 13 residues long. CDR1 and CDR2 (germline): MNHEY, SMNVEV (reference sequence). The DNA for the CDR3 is TGTGCCAGCAGTCCCGGTGCGGGTTCACCCCTCCACTTT. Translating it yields CASSPGAGSPLHF.

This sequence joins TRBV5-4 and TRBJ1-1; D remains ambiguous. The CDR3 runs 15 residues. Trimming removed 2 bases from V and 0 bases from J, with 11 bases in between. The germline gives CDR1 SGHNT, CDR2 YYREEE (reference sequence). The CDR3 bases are TGTGCCAGCAGCTTTTTAGAGTTCATGAACACTGAAGCTTTCTTT. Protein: CASSFLEFMNTEAFF.

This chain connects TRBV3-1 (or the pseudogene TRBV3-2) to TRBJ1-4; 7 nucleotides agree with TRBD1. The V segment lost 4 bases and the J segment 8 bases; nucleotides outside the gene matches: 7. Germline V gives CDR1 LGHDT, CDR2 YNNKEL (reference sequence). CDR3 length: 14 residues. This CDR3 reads CASSPYRGGEKLFF. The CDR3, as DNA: TGTGCCAGCAGCCCCTACAGGGGAGGCGAAAAACTGTTTTTT.

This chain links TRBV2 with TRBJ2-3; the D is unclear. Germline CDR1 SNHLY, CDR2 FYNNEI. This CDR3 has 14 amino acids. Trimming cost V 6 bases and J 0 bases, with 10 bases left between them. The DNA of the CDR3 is TGTGCCAGCAGATTGACACCTAGCACAGATACGCAGTATTTT. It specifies CASRLTPSTDTQYF.

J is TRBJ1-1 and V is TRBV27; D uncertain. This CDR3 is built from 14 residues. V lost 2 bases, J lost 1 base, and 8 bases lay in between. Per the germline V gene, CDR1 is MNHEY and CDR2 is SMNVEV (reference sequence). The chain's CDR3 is CASSLISKNTEAFF. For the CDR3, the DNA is TGTGCCAGCAGTTTAATTTCCAAGAACACTGAAGCTTTCTTT.

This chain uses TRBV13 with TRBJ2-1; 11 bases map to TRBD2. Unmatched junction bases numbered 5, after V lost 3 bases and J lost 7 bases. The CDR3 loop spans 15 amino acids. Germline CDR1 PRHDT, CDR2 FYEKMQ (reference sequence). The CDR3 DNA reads TGTGCCAGCAGCTTCGGGCTAGCGGGAGGAAATGAGCAGTTCTTC. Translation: CASSFGLAGGNEQFF.

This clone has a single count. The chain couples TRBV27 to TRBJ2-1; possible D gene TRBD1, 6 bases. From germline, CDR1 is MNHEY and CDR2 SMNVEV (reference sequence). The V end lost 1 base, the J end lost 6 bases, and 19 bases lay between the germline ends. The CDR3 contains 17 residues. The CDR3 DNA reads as TGTGCCAGCAGTTTATATCCCCCAGGGGCAGGGGTCAATGAGCAGTTCTTC. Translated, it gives CASSLYPPGAGVNEQFF.

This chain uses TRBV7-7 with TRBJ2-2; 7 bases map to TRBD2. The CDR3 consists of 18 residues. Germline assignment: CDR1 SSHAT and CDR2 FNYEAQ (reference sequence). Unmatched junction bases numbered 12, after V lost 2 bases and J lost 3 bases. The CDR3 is CASSLYAMRRGYTGELFF. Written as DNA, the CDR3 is TGTGCCAGCAGCTTATACGCAATGCGGCGGGGGTACACCGGGGAGCTGTTTTTT. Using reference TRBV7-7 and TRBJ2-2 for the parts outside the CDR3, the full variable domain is GAGVSQSPRYKVTKRGQDVTLRCDPISSHATLYWYQQALGQGPEFLTYFNYEAQPDKSGLPSDRFSAERPEGSISTLTIQRTEQRDSAMYRCASSLYAMRRGYTGELFFGEGSRLTVL.

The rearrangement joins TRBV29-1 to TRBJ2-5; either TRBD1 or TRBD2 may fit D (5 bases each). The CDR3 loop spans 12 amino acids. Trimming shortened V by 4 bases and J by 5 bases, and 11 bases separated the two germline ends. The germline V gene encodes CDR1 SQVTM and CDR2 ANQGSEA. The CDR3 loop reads CSVGEGRETQYF. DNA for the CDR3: TGCAGCGTTGGAGAGGGGCGGGAGACCCAGTACTTC.

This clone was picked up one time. CDR3: CASTDRGHTEAFF. The CDR3 DNA is TGTGCCAGCACAGACAGGGGGCACACTGAAGCTTTCTTT. The chain has TRBV9 and TRBJ1-1; TRBD1 matches at 10 bases. This CDR3 comprises 13 residues. V lost 6 bases and J lost 3; bases outside the gene matches: 2. Germline assignment: CDR1 SGDLS and CDR2 YYNGEE. The complete variable domain, with remaining parts taken from reference TRBV9 and TRBJ1-1, reads DSGVTQTPKHLITATGQRVTLRCSPRSGDLSVYWYQQSLDQGLQFLIQYYNGEERAKGNILERFSAQQFPDLHSELNLSSLELGDSALYFCASTDRGHTEAFFGQGTRLTVV.